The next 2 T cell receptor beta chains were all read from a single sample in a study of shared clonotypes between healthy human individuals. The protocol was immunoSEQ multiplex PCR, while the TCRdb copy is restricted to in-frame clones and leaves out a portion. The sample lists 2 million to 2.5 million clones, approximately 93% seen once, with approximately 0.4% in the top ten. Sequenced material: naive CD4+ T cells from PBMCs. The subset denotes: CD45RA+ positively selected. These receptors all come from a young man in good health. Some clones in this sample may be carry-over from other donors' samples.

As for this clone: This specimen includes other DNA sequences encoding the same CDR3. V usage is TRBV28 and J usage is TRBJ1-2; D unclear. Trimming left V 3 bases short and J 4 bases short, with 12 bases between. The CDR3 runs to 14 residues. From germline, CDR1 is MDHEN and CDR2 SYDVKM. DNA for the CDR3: TGTGCCAGCAGTTTGGGCAGTTTGGGCTATGGCTACACCTTC. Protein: CASSLGSLGYGYTF.

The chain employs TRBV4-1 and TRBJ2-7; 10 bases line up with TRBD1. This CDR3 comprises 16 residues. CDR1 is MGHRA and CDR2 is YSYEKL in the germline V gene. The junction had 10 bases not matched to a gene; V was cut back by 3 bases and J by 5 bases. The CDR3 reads CASSHRPGQGNHEQYF. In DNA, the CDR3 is TGCGCCAGCAGCCATCGGCCGGGACAGGGGAACCACGAGCAGTACTTC.